This T cell receptor (beta chain) was captured in a study of OX40 agonist ivuxolimab in advanced cancers. Sequenced by immunoSEQ multiplex PCR; TCRdb stores in-frame clones only, minus some. This sample has under 80,000 clones, with about 85% found just once. Findings and caveats of the study: Low normalized T-cell clonal expansion was also seen in some nonresponders.

Blood got drawn at baseline, again on cycle 4 day 1, and then on cycle 7 day 1. V was trimmed by 0 bases and J by 4 bases, leaving 3 bases between them. CDR3 length: 12 residues. Germline-derived CDR1 and CDR2 are SGDLS and YYNGEE. This clone was found a few times. The target antigen is unknown. This rearrangement joins TRBV9 to TRBJ2-3; D not certain. The input for sequencing was CD4+ or CD8+ T cells sorted from blood, taken in a trial of the OX40 agonist ivuxolimab. The source is an adult with an advanced solid tumor such as melanoma, head and neck, liver or kidney cancer. As DNA, the CDR3 is TGTGCCAGCAGCGTAGCAGCAGATACGCAGTATTTT. The encoded protein is CASSVAADTQYF. Supplemented by reference TRBV9 and TRBJ2-3, the full variable domain reads DSGVTQTPKHLITATGQRVTLRCSPRSGDLSVYWYQQSLDQGLQFLIQYYNGEERAKGNILERFSAQQFPDLHSELNLSSLELGDSALYFCASSVAADTQYFGPGTRLTVL.